Below, 25 T cell receptor beta chains from the same sample are listed, as sequenced in a study of patients and donors after allogeneic stem cell transplantation. TCRdb ran MiXCR on the RT-PCR reads and lists one entry per CDR3 protein. Of about 960,000 distinct CDR3 sequences listed, roughly 18% are singletons. The sequenced material came from blood, either unsorted or a sorted T cell fraction (not recorded which). The receptors were gathered from a human donor who was either an allogeneic HSCT recipient or a stem cell or donor lymphocyte infusion donor (not recorded which). It is not recorded whose cells these are; they may come from a transplant donor.

The J gene is TRBJ1-2, the V gene TRBV7-3; 7 nucleotides agree with TRBD1. The CDR3 consists of 17 residues. V shed 5 bases and J 6 bases; nucleotides not matched to a gene: 18. From germline, CDR1 is SGHTA and CDR2 FQGTGA. The CDR3 loop reads CASSALGGSSSAHGYTF. Here the CDR3 DNA reads TGTGCCAGCAGCGCCCTAGGGGGCTCCTCGTCTGCCCATGGCTACACCTTC.

The chain links TRBV7-2 to TRBJ2-3; the match to TRBD1 covers 7 bases. Germline V gene lookup returns CDR1 SGHTA and CDR2 FQGNSA. The CDR3 length is 15 residues. V dropped 5 bases and J dropped 3; count of bases not matched to a gene: 8. CDR3 nucleotides: TGTGCCAGCAGCGAGACGACAGGGACAACAGATACGCAGTATTTT. Residues: CASSETTGTTDTQYF.

This chain connects TRBV5-6 to TRBJ1-1; TRBD1 might be the D (5 bases). Germline lookup yields CDR1 SGHDT and CDR2 YYEEEE. V was clipped by 3 bases and J by 5 bases, with 14 bases between them. This CDR3 contains 14 residues. The CDR3 region is CASSSPGGGTEAFF. The CDR3 region has the DNA TGTGCCAGCAGCTCGCCTGGCGGGGGTACTGAAGCTTTCTTT.

V gene TRBV3-1 combines with J gene TRBJ1-6, with unresolved D. Per germline, CDR1 LGHDT and CDR2 YNNKEL (reference sequence). The CDR3 covers 13 residues. V was trimmed by 6 bases and J by 8 bases, leaving 11 bases between them. CDR3 DNA sequence: TGTGCCAGCAGGCAGGACCTCGATTCACCCCTCCACTTT. Translating gives CASRQDLDSPLHF. The full variable domain, rest sourced from reference TRBV3-1 and TRBJ1-6, is DTAVSQTPKYLVTQMGNDKSIKCEQNLGHDTMYWYKQDSKKFLKIMFSYNNKELIINETVPNRFSPKSPDKAHLNLHINSLELGDSAVYFCASRQDLDSPLHFGNGTRLTVT.

The table lists this clonotype with a few counts. The J gene is TRBJ1-6, the V gene TRBV5-6; D unresolved. The length of the CDR3 is 15 residues. Germline V gene data show CDR1 as SGHDT and CDR2 as YYEEEE. V lost 5 bases and J 4 bases, leaving 13 bases between the germline ends. The CDR3 loop reads CASSRDGYYNSPLHF. CDR3 bases: TGTGCCAGCAGTCGTGATGGGTATTATAATTCACCCCTCCACTTT.

The gene calls are TRBV15 and TRBJ1-2; D gene ambiguous. The germline V and J ends were trimmed by 0 bases and 5 bases, with 10 bases remaining between them. The CDR3 runs 14 residues. Germline CDR1 LNHNV, CDR2 YYDKDF (reference sequence). Here the CDR3 reads CATSRDAGLYGYTF. CDR3 DNA: TGTGCCACCAGCAGAGATGCGGGGTTGTATGGCTACACCTTC.

V usage is TRBV6-2 or TRBV6-3 and J usage is TRBJ1-4, with TRBD1 as a possible D gene (5 bases). CDR1 and CDR2 (germline): MNHEY, SVGEGT. The CDR3 contains 14 residues. The ends were cut back, 5 bases at V and 6 bases at J, with 13 bases in the middle. CDR3 amino acids: CASSRTLGDEKLFF. CDR3 nucleotides: TGTGCCAGCAGTCGGACATTGGGGGATGAAAAACTGTTTTTT.

The V and J genes are TRBV4-1 and TRBJ2-2; 12 bases align to TRBD1. CDR1 and CDR2 from the germline V gene are MGHRA and YSYEKL. V trimming: 4 bases; J trimming: 4 bases; junction bases outside the gene matches: 10. The CDR3 is 18 residues long. The CDR3 reads CASSPLSGTGGPTGELFF. As DNA, the CDR3 is TGCGCCAGCAGCCCGCTATCCGGGACAGGGGGCCCCACCGGGGAGCTGTTTTTT.

This chain uses TRBV7-8 with TRBJ2-1; a weak D match, TRBD2 (6 bases). With 4 bases removed from V and 6 bases from J, the gap between germline ends came to 16 bases. CDR3 length: 15 residues. The V gene's germline CDR1 is SGHVS and CDR2 FQNEAQ. The CDR3 DNA reads as TGTGCCAGCAGCTCCCTCCAGCGGGTGGTCAATGAGCAGTTCTTC. Encoded protein: CASSSLQRVVNEQFF.

The chain uses TRBV6-2 or TRBV6-3 and TRBJ2-7; TRBD1 matches at 12 bases. The CDR3 loop spans 15 amino acids. The ends lost 6 bases at V and 6 bases at J; junction bases unmatched: 9. CDR1 is MNHEY, CDR2 SVGEGT, per germline. CDR3 sequence reads: CASRMPGQGAGEQYF. In DNA form, the CDR3 reads TGTGCCAGCAGGATGCCGGGACAGGGGGCCGGCGAGCAGTACTTC.

This clonotype turned up a few times. V usage is TRBV7-6 and J usage is TRBJ1-4; no clear D gene. CDR3 length equals 15 residues. Germline CDR1 is SGHVS and CDR2 is FNYEAQ. The V gene lost 1 base and the J gene lost 2 bases, with 8 bases spanning the gap. The CDR3 DNA reads as TGTGCCAGCAGCTTAGGTTTCAGTACTAATGAAAAACTGTTTTTT. This codes for CASSLGFSTNEKLFF.

The genes are TRBV29-1 and TRBJ1-3; D is undetermined. This CDR3 is built from 13 residues. V was shortened by 6 bases and J by 3 bases, with 12 bases between the two germline ends. The germline CDR1 and CDR2 sequences are SQVTM and ANQGSEA. The CDR3 DNA reads TGCAGCGTCCTTGATGAGCATGGAAACACCATATATTTT. It translates to CSVLDEHGNTIYF.

This clonotype was detected only a few times. The J gene is TRBJ2-5, the V gene TRBV11-3, with D perhaps TRBD2 (6 bases). The germline CDR1 and CDR2 sequences are SGHNT and YENEEA. CDR3 length: 14 amino acids. The V end was cut by 5 bases, the J end by 3 bases, with 13 bases between. The CDR3 here is CASSPRTKEETQYF. DNA of the CDR3: TGTGCCAGCAGCCCCCGGACTAAGGAAGAGACCCAGTACTTC.

The chain combines TRBV15 with TRBJ2-2, with 11 positions matching TRBD2. The CDR3 runs to 20 residues. Germline CDR1 reads LNHNV; CDR2 reads YYDKDF (reference sequence). J gave up 0 bases and V 3 bases, and 12 bases lay outside the gene matches. The CDR3 loop reads CATSSDQPTSGNPNTGELFF. The CDR3 DNA is TGTGCCACCAGCAGTGATCAGCCGACTAGCGGGAACCCGAACACCGGGGAGCTGTTTTTT.

Only a few counts were recorded for this clonotype. This chain links TRBV2 with TRBJ1-2, with TRBD1 matching 7 bases. The V gene's germline CDR1 is SNHLY and CDR2 FYNNEI. CDR3 size: 12 residues. The junction had 1 base not matched to a gene; V was cut back by 2 bases and J by 7 bases. The CDR3, as DNA: TGTGCCAGCAGTGAAAACAGGGGTGGCTACACCTTC. Translating it yields CASSENRGGYTF.

This clonotype has a handful of counts. V gene TRBV2 combines with J gene TRBJ2-7; D is perhaps TRBD1 (5 bases). V gave up 1 base and J gave up 6 bases, with 19 bases separating them. Germline V gives CDR1 SNHLY, CDR2 FYNNEI. The CDR3 is 16 amino acids. The DNA for the CDR3 is TGTGCCAGCAGTGAAGAGGGGCAGGTCCCTGCGTCCGAGCAGTACTTC. Its translation: CASSEEGQVPASEQYF. Variable domain in full (rest from reference TRBV2 and TRBJ2-7): EPEVTQTPSHQVTQMGQEVILRCVPISNHLYFYWYRQILGQKVEFLVSFYNNEISEKSEIFDDQFSVERPDGSNFTLKIRSTKLEDSAMYFCASSEEGQVPASEQYFGPGTRLTVT.

This clonotype was seen a handful of times. Written as DNA, the CDR3 is TGTGCCGGGAGAGAGGGGGCGAACACCGGGGAGCTGTTTTTT. The encoded protein is CAGREGANTGELFF. This rearrangement joins TRBV27 to TRBJ2-2; the D gene is possibly TRBD1 (6 bases). V gave up 11 bases and J gave up 0 bases, with 13 bases separating them. The CDR3 length is 14 residues. Germline V gene lookup returns CDR1 MNHEY and CDR2 SMNVEV (reference sequence).

V and J are TRBV28 and TRBJ1-5; TRBD1 agrees at 7 bases. The CDR3 has 16 amino acids. V shed 1 base and J 4 bases; nucleotides not matched to a gene: 7. Germline loops: CDR1 MDHEN, CDR2 SYDVKM. The CDR3 DNA reads as TGTGCCAGCAGTTTATTAGACAGGGCTAATAATCAGCCCCAGCATTTT. Translating gives CASSLLDRANNQPQHF.

The chain joins TRBV4-2 to TRBJ2-2, with 10 nucleotides matching TRBD2. The junction had 7 bases not matched to a gene; V was cut back by 0 bases and J by 3 bases. This CDR3 is 18 amino acids long. Looked up from germline, CDR1 is LGHNA and CDR2 is YNFKEQ. The CDR3 DNA follows: TGTGCCAGCAGCCAAGATTCGGAGCGGGAGGGCCACACCGGGGAGCTGTTTTTT. It encodes CASSQDSEREGHTGELFF.

The chain recombines TRBV24-1 with TRBJ2-1; D ambiguous. The CDR3 is 14 amino acids. The ends were cut back, 5 bases at V and 1 base at J, with 8 bases in the middle. Germline V gene data show CDR1 as KGHDR and CDR2 as SFDVKD. The CDR3 sequence: CATSAEPSYNEQFF. The CDR3 DNA follows: TGTGCCACCAGTGCGGAGCCTTCCTACAATGAGCAGTTCTTC.

This chain links TRBV5-1 with TRBJ2-5; maybe TRBD2 (6 bases). CDR3 length: 15 residues. CDR1 and CDR2 (germline): SGHRS, YFSETQ. The V gene lost 4 bases and the J gene lost 0 bases, with 13 bases spanning the gap. The CDR3 nucleotides are TGCGCCAGCAGCACTATCCGGGACTACCAAGAGACCCAGTACTTC. Residues: CASSTIRDYQETQYF.

The chain combines TRBV11-2 with TRBJ1-2; D unresolved. Germline loops: CDR1 SGHAT, CDR2 FQNNGV. The CDR3 spans 16 residues. V shed 5 bases and J shed 0 bases, with 16 bases lying between them. In nucleotides, the CDR3 is TGTGCCAGCAGCCCCCTAGGGCCCCGAACTAACTATGGCTACACCTTC. This encodes CASSPLGPRTNYGYTF.

The rearrangement links TRBV12-3 or TRBV12-4 to TRBJ2-1, with D tentatively TRBD1 or TRBD2 (5 bases each). The CDR3 is made up of 15 amino acids. V was shortened by 6 bases and J by 2 bases, with 14 bases between the two germline ends. CDR3 nucleotide sequence: TGTGCCAGCAGGACTTCCCGAGGGGCCTACAATGAGCAGTTCTTC. The encoded protein is CASRTSRGAYNEQFF.

This clonotype was detected a few times. The gene calls are TRBV20-1 and TRBJ2-7; D is ambiguous. The CDR3 covers 14 residues. Looked up from germline, CDR1 is DFQATT and CDR2 is SNEGSKA (reference sequence). V was trimmed by 0 bases and J by 3 bases, leaving 12 bases between them. CDR3 loop: CSARDVRAIYEQYF. DNA of the CDR3: TGCAGTGCTAGAGATGTTAGGGCCATCTACGAGCAGTACTTC.

The V and J genes are TRBV20-1 and TRBJ1-4, with D perhaps TRBD1 (5 bases). CDR1 and CDR2 (germline): DFQATT, SNEGSKA (reference sequence). Trimming pared 2 bases from V and 2 bases from J, leaving 9 bases between. The length of the CDR3 is 14 residues. The CDR3: CSARPGLTNEKLFF. The CDR3 region has the DNA TGCAGTGCTAGACCAGGGTTGACTAATGAAAAACTGTTTTTT.